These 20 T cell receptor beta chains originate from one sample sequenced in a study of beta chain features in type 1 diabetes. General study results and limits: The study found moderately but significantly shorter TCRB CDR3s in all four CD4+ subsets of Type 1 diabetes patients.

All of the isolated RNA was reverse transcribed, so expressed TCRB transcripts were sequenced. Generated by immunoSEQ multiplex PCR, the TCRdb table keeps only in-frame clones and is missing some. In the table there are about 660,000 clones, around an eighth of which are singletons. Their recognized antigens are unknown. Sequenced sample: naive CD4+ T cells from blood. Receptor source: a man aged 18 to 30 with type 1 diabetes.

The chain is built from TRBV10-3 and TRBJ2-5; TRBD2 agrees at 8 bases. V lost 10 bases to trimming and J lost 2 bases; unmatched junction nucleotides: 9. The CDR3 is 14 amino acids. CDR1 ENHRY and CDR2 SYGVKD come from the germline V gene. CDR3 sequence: CATRQREKQETQYF. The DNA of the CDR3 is TGTGCCACCCGTCAGCGGGAGAAGCAAGAGACCCAGTACTTC.

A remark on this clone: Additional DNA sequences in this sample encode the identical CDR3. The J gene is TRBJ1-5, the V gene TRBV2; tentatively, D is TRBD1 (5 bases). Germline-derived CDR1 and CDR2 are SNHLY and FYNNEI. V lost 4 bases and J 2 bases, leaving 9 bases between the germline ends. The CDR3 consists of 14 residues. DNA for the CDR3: TGTGCCAGCAGTGGTGGAGGGGGCAATCAGCCCCAGCATTTT. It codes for CASSGGGGNQPQHF.

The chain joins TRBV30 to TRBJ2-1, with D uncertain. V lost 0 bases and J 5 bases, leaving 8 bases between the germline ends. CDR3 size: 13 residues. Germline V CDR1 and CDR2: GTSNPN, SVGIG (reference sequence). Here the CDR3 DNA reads TGTGCCTGGAGTGTACGGCGTGACAATGAGCAGTTCTTC. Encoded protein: CAWSVRRDNEQFF.

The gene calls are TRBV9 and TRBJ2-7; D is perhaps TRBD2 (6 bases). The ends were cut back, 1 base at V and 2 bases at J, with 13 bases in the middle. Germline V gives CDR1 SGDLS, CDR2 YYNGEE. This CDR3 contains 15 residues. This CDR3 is CASSVSGTVAYEQYF. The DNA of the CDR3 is TGTGCCAGCAGCGTATCCGGGACTGTAGCCTACGAGCAGTACTTC.

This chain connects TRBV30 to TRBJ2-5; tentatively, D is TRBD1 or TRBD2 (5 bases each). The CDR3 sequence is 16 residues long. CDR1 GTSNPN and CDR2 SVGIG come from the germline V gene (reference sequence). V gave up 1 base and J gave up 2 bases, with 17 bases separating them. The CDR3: CAWSAPGWGRQETQYF. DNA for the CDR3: TGTGCCTGGAGTGCGCCCGGGTGGGGGAGACAAGAGACCCAGTACTTC.

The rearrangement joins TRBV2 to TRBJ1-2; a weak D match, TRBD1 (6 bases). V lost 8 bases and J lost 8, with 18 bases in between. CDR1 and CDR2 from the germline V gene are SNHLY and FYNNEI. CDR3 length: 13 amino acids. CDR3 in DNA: TGTGCCAGCGGGACGGTCCCCAGGGGCGGCTACACCTTC. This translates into CASGTVPRGGYTF.

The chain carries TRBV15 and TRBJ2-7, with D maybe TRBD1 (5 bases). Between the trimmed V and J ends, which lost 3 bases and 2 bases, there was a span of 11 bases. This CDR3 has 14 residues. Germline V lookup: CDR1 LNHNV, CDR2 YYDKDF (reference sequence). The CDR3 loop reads CATSSPDSAYEQYF. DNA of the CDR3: TGTGCCACCAGCAGCCCCGACAGTGCCTACGAGCAGTACTTC.

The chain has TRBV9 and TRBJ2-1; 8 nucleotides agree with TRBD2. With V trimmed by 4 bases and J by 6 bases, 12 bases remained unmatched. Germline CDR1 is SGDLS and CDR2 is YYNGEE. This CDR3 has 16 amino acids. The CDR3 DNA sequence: TGTGCCAGCAGCCCGGCCGGGACTAGGACGGTCAATGAGCAGTTCTTC. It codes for CASSPAGTRTVNEQFF.

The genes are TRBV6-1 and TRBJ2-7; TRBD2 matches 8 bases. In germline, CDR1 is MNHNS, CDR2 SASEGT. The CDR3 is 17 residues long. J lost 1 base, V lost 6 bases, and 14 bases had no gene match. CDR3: CASRETRRGAKSYEQYF. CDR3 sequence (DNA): TGTGCCAGCAGGGAAACCCGGCGGGGGGCAAAGTCCTACGAGCAGTACTTC.

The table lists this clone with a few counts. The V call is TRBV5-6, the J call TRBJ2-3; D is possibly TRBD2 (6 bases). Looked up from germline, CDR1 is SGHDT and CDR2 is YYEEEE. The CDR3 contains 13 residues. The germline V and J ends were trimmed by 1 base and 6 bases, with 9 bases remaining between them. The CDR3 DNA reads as TGTGCCAGCAGCTTGCGAGGGACTGATACGCAGTATTTT. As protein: CASSLRGTDTQYF.

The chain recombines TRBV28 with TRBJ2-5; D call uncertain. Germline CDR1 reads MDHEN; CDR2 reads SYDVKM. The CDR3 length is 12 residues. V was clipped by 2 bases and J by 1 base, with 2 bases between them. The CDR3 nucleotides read TGTGCCAGCAGTTTAGCCCAAGAGACCCAGTACTTC. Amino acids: CASSLAQETQYF.

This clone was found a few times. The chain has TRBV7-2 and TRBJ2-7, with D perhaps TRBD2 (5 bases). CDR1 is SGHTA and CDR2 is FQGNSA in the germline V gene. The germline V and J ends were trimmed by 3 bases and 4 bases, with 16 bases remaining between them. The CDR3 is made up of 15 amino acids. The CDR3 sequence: CASSFSTAGQYEQYF. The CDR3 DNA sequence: TGTGCCAGCAGCTTTAGTACGGCGGGTCAGTACGAGCAGTACTTC.

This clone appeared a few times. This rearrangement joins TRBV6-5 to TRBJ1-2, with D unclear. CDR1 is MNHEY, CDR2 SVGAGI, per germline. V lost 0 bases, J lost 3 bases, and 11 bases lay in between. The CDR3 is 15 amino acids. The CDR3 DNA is TGTGCCAGCAGTTACTCTGGCTGGGCAGACTATGGCTACACCTTC. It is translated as CASSYSGWADYGYTF.

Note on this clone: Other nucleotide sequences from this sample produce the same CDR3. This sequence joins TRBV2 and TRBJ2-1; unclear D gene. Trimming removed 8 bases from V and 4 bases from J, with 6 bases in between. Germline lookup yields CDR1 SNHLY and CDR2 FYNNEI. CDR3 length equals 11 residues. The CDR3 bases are TGTGCCAGCGGATCTTACAATGAGCAGTTCTTC. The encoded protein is CASGSYNEQFF.

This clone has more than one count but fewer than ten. CDR3 nucleotides: TGTGCCAGCAGCTTGGCAGCTGGACCCTACGAGCAGTACTTC. Translating it yields CASSLAAGPYEQYF. The V and J genes are TRBV5-4 and TRBJ2-7; D not certain. This CDR3 is 14 amino acids long. CDR1 is SGHNT and CDR2 is YYREEE in the germline V gene (reference sequence). Trimming removed 0 bases at V and 2 bases at J, with 9 bases between.

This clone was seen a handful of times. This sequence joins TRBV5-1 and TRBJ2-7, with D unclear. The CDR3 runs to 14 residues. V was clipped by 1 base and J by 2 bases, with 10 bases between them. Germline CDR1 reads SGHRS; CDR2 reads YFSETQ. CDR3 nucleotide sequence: TGCGCCAGCAGCTTGTTGGACCTAACCTACGAGCAGTACTTC. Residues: CASSLLDLTYEQYF.

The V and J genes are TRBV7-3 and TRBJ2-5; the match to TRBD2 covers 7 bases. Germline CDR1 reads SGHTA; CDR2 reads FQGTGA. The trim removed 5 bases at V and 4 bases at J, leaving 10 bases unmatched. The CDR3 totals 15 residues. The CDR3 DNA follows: TGTGCCAGCAGCCCCCGGCTCTCGGGAGGAGAGACCCAGTACTTC. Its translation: CASSPRLSGGETQYF.

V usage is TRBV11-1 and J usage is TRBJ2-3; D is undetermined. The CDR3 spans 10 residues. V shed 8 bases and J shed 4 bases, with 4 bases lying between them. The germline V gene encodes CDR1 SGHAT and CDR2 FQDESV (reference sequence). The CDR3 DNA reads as TGTGCCAGCCAGGCAGATACGCAGTATTTT. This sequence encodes CASQADTQYF.

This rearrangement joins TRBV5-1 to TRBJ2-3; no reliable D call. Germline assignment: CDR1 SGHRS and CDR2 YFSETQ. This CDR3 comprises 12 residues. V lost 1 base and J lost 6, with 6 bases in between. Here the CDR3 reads CASSLLFDTQYF. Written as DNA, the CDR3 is TGCGCCAGCAGCTTGCTTTTCGATACGCAGTATTTT.

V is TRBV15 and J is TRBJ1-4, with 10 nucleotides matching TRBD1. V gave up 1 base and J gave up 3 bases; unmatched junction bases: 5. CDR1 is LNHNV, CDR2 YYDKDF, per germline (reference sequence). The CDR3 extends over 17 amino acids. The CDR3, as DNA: TGTGCCACCAGCAGAGTCCGGGACAGGGGCCCTAATGAAAAACTGTTTTTT. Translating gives CATSRVRDRGPNEKLFF.